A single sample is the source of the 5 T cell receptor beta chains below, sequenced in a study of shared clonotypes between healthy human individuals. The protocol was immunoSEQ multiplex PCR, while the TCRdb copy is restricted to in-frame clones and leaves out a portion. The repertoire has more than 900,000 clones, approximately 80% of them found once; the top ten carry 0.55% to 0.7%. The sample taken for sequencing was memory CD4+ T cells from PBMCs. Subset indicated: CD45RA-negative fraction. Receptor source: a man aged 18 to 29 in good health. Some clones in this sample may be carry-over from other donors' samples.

CDR3 amino acids: CSVGGSAQEGTGELFF. As DNA, the CDR3 is TGCAGCGTTGGAGGTTCGGCCCAGGAGGGTACCGGGGAGCTGTTTTTT. The chain links TRBV29-1 to TRBJ2-2, with D perhaps TRBD2 (6 bases). V lost 4 bases and J 5 bases, leaving 20 bases between the germline ends. This CDR3 has 16 amino acids. Per the germline V gene, CDR1 is SQVTM and CDR2 is ANQGSEA.

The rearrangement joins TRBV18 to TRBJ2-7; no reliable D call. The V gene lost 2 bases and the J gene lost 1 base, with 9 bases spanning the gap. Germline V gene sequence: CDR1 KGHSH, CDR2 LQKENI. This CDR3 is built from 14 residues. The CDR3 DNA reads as TGTGCCAGCTCACCAAGTGCCCCTTCCTACGAGCAGTACTTC. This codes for CASSPSAPSYEQYF.

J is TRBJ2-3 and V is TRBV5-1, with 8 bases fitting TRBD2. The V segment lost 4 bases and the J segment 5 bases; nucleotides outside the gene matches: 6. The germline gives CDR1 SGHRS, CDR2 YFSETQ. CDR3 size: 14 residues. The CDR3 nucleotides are TGCGCCAGCAGCCCGGGGACTAGTCAAGATACGCAGTATTTT. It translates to CASSPGTSQDTQYF.

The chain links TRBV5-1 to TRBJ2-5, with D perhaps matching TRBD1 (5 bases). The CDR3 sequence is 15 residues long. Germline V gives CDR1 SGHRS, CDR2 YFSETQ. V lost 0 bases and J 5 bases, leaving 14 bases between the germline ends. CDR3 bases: TGCGCCAGCAGCTTGGGGCCAGGGAACAAGGAGACCCAGTACTTC. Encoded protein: CASSLGPGNKETQYF.

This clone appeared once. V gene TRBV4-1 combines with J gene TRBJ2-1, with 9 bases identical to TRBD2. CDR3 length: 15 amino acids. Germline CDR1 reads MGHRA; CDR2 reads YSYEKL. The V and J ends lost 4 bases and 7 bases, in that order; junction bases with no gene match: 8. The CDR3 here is CASSRDLAGINEQFF. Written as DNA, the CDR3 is TGCGCCAGCAGCCGGGATCTAGCGGGAATAAATGAGCAGTTCTTC.